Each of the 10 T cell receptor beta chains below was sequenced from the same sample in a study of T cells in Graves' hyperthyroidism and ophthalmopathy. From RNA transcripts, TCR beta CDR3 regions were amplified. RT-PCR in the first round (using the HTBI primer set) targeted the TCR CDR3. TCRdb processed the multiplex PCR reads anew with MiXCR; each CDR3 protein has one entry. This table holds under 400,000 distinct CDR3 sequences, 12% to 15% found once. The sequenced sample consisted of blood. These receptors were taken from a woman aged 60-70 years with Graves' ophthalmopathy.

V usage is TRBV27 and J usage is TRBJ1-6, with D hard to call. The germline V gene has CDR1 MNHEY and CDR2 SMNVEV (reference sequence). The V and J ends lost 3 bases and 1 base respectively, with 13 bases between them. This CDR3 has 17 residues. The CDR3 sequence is CASSFFSSGSYNSPLHF. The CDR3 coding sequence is TGTGCCAGCAGTTTTTTCTCCAGTGGTTCCTATAATTCACCCCTCCACTTT.

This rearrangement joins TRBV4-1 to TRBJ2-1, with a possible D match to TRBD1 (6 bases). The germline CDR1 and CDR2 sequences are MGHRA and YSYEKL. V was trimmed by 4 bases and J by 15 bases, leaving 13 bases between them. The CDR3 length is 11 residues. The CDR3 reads CASSLGDTRFF. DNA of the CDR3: TGCGCCAGCAGCCTTGGGGACACCCGGTTCTTC.

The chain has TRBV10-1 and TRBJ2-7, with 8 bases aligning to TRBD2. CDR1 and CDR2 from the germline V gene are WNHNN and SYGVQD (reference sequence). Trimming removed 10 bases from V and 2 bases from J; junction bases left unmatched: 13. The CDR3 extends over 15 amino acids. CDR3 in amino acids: CATCVGGGGPYEQYF. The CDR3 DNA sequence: TGCGCCACCTGCGTCGGGGGGGGCGGCCCCTACGAGCAGTACTTC.

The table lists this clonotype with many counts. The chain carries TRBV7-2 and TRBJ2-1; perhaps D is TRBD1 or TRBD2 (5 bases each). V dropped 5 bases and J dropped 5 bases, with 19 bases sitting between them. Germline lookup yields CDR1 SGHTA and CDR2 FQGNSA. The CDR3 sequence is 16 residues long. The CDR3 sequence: CASSPRGRWANNEQFF. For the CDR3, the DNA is TGTGCCAGCAGCCCCCGGGGCAGGTGGGCTAACAATGAGCAGTTCTTC.

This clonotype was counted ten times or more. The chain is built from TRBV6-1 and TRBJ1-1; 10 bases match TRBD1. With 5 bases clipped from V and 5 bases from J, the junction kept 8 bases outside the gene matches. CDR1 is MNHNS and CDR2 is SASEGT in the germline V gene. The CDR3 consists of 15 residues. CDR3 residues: CASSPGQGGTTEAFF. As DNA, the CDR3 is TGTGCCAGCAGTCCCGGACAGGGGGGAACGACTGAAGCTTTCTTT.

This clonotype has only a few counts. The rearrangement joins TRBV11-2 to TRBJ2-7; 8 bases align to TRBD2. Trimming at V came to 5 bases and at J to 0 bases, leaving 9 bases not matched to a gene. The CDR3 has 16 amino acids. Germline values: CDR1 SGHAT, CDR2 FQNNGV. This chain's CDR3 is CASSQGSGGSSYEQYF. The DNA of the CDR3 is TGTGCCAGCAGCCAAGGCTCGGGGGGGAGCTCCTACGAGCAGTACTTC.

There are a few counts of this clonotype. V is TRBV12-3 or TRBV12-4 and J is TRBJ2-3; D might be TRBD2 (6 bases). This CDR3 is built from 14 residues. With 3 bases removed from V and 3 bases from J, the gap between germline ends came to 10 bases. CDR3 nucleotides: TGTGCCAGCAGTTTTGCGGGATTGACAGATACGCAGTATTTT. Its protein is CASSFAGLTDTQYF.

The CDR3 DNA reads TGCAGTGCCTGGCACACCGGGGAGCTGTTTTTT. This sequence encodes CSAWHTGELFF. The chain recombines TRBV20-1 with TRBJ2-2; D unclear. CDR1 and CDR2 from the germline V gene are DFQATT and SNEGSKA (reference sequence). The CDR3 length is 11 residues. V lost 6 bases and J lost 3, with 5 bases in between.

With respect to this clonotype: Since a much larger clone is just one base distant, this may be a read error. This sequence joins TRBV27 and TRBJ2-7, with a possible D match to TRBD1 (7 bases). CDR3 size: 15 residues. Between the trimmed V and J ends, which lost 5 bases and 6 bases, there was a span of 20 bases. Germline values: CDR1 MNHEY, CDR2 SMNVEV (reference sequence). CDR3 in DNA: TGTGCCAGCAGTCTGGCCGGGACAGTCGGGGGCGAGCAGTACTTC. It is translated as CASSLAGTVGGEQYF.

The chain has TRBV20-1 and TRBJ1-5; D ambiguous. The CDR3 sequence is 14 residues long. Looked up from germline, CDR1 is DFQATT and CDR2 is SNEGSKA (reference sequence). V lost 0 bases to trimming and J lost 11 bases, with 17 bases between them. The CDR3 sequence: CSARDGGQFGTQHF. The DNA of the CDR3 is TGCAGTGCTAGAGATGGCGGGCAGTTCGGGACCCAGCATTTT.